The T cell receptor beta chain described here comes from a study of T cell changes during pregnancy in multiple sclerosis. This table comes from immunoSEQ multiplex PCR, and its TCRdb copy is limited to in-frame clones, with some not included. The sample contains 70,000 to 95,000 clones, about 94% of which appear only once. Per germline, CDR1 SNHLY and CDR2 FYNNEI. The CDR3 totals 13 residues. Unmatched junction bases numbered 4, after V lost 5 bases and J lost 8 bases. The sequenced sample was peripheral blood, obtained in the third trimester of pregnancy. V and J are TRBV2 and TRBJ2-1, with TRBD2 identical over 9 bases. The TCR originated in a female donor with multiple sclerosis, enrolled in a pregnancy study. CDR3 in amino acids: CASSPGTSYEQFF. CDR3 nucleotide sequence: TGTGCCAGCAGTCCCGGGACTAGCTATGAGCAGTTCTTC.